This T cell receptor (beta chain) derives from a study of blood T cell repertoires in COVID-19. Overall study: The study drew acute and convalescent COVID-19 samples from the United States, Italy and Spain. Sample material is recorded as cDNA or gDNA derived from T cells, B-cell-depleted T cells, or PBMCs.

This CDR3 region has 17 residues. Germline V gene sequence: CDR1 MDHEN, CDR2 SYDVKM. J gave up 1 base and V 7 bases, and 13 bases lay outside the gene matches. As originally analysed: The authors estimated nucleated cell counts from reference gene primer amplification. Profiling relied on immunoSEQ multiplex PCR, and the TCRdb table lists in-frame clones only, not all of them. That table gives V, J and clone size, and the DNA gave D and trimming. Counted here are just under 40,000 clones, about 87% occurring once; the ten biggest clones make up 20% to 30%. The sequencing sample was made of peripheral blood. The receptor was isolated from a man aged 45-65 years with active or convalescent COVID-19. The rearrangement uses TRBV28 and TRBJ2-4, with TRBD2 matching over 7 bases. Here the CDR3 DNA reads TGTGCCAGCACCCCTTTGGGAGGGTTAGGGGCCAAAAACATTCAGTACTTC. Translation gives CASTPLGGLGAKNIQYF.